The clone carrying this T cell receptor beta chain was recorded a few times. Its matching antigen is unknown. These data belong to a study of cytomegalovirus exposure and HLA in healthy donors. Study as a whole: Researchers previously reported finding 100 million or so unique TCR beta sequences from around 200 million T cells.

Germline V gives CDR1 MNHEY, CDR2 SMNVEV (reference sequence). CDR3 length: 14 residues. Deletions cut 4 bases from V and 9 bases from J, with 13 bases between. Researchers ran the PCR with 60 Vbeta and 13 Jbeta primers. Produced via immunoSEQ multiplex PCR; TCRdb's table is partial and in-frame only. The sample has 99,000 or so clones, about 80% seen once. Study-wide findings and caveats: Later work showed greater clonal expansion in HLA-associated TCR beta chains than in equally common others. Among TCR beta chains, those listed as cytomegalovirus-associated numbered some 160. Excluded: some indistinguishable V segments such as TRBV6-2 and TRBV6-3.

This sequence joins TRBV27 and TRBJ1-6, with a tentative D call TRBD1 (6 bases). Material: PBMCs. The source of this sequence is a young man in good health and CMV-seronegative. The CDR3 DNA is TGTGCCAGCAGTTCCCCAGGGGTCGGTTCACCCCTCCACTTT. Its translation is CASSSPGVGSPLHF.